The 8 T cell receptor beta chains listed next were all sequenced from one sample in a study of T cell repertoires in aging, cancer and after chemotherapy. Amplification of TCR beta used genomic DNA extracted from peripheral blood. A mixed TRB-A/B primer pool amplified rearranged TRB by multiplex touch-down PCR. TCRdb ran MiXCR on the multiplex PCR reads and lists one entry per CDR3 protein. This sample yields some 10,000 distinct CDR3 sequences, of which 39% are seen a single time; roughly 3.5% belongs to the top ten. Sequencing was performed on blood. These receptor sequences come from a human donor in good health.

The CDR3 DNA follows: TGTGCCAGCAGCCCATGGCCCCAGCATTTT. Translating gives CASSPWPQHF. V is TRBV4-2 and J is TRBJ1-5; the D is unclear. This CDR3 has 10 amino acids. Trimming took 4 bases from V and 9 from J, leaving 4 bases between them. Germline assignment: CDR1 LGHNA and CDR2 YNFKEQ.

This CDR3 reads CASSAQGAARPIQYF. Written as DNA, the CDR3 is TGTGCCAGCAGCGCCCAGGGGGCGGCTAGGCCCATTCAGTACTTC. V is TRBV11-1 and J is TRBJ2-4, with 8 bases aligning to TRBD1. Germline-derived CDR1 and CDR2 are SGHAT and FQDESV (reference sequence). V lost 5 bases to trimming and J lost 9 bases; unmatched junction nucleotides: 12. This CDR3 has 15 residues.

The chain uses TRBV29-1 and TRBJ2-7; TRBD1 agrees at 7 bases. The CDR3 has 13 amino acids. Germline-derived CDR1 and CDR2 are SQVTM and ANQGSEA. The V gene end was trimmed by 2 bases and the J gene end by 3 bases; junction bases not matched to a gene: 4. CDR3 nucleotide sequence: TGCAGCGTTGAAATAGGGGGCGGCTACGAGCAGTACTTC. Protein product: CSVEIGGGYEQYF.

In its sample, this clonotype was seen a few times. This rearrangement joins TRBV12-3 or TRBV12-4 to TRBJ1-6, with D tentatively TRBD1 (5 bases). The germline V and J ends were trimmed by 3 bases and 10 bases, with 16 bases remaining between them. This CDR3 comprises 15 residues. The CDR3 DNA is TGTGCCAGCAGTTTCAGGCAGGGCGGTCAATCACCCCTCCACTTT. Encoded protein: CASSFRQGGQSPLHF.

The genes are TRBV19 and TRBJ2-7, with 8 bases lining up with TRBD1. Germline V lookup: CDR1 LNHDA, CDR2 SQIVND (reference sequence). This CDR3 spans 14 amino acids. Trimming at V came to 6 bases and at J to 0 bases, leaving 4 bases not matched to a gene. CDR3 sequence: CASRSGGRSYEQYF. The CDR3 DNA reads as TGTGCCAGTAGATCAGGGGGCCGCTCCTACGAGCAGTACTTC.

This clonotype has just a few counts. The rearrangement joins TRBV5-6 to TRBJ2-3, with TRBD2 matching over 13 bases. After removal of 4 bases from V and 4 bases from J, the junction contained 3 bases not matched to a gene. Germline V CDR1 and CDR2: SGHDT, YYEEEE. The CDR3 spans 15 residues. The CDR3 is CASSTGTSGADTQYF. In DNA form, the CDR3 reads TGTGCCAGCAGCACCGGGACTAGCGGGGCAGATACGCAGTATTTT. The whole variable domain, filled in from reference TRBV5-6 and TRBJ2-3, reads DAGVTQSPTHLIKTRGQQVTLRCSPKSGHDTVSWYQQALGQGPQFIFQYYEEEERQRGNFPDRFSGHQFPNYSSELNVNALLLGDSALYLCASSTGTSGADTQYFGPGTRLTVL.

The rearrangement joins TRBV13 to TRBJ2-6, with 7 bases aligning to TRBD1. The J segment lost 1 base and the V segment lost 2 bases, leaving 2 bases of the junction unmatched. The CDR3 loop spans 16 amino acids. CDR1 and CDR2 from the germline V gene are PRHDT and FYEKMQ (reference sequence). CDR3 residues: CASSLRGQSGANVLTF. The CDR3 nucleotides read TGTGCCAGCAGCTTACGGGGACAGTCTGGGGCCAACGTCCTGACTTTC.

There are a few counts of this clonotype. The chain has TRBV7-2 and TRBJ2-1; no definite D call. The germline V gene has CDR1 SGHTA and CDR2 FQGNSA. This CDR3 has 13 amino acids. Trimming removed 3 bases at V and 9 bases at J, with 12 bases between. The DNA for the CDR3 is TGTGCCAGCAGCTTGGCTTTAGGGATTGAGCAGTTCTTC. Its protein product is CASSLALGIEQFF.